Below, one TCR beta chain is given with its context. What it recognizes is unknown. The data derive from a study of T cell responses to AZD1222 COVID-19 vaccine. The CDR3 consists of 15 residues. The V gene's germline CDR1 is LGHNA and CDR2 YNFKEQ. V shed 0 bases and J shed 3 bases, with 12 bases lying between them. Study conclusions and caveats: Vaccine-related CD4 TCRs covered spike, predominating at 160-218 and 743-854. The peak T cell response came first, and repertoires were sampled only after it.

Libraries were prepared by immunoSEQ multiplex PCR; TCRdb keeps only in-frame clonotypes and omits some of them. The sample holds 120,000 or so clones; 85% to 90% are singletons and the top ten take about 27%. The chain is built from TRBV4-2 and TRBJ2-7; D possibly uses TRBD1 or TRBD2 (7 bases each). The clonotype comes from an adult in good health. The sequenced sample was peripheral blood, obtained on day 0 of AZD1222 vaccination. CDR3 protein: CASSQESRGGYEQYF. The CDR3 DNA sequence: TGTGCCAGCAGCCAAGAATCCAGGGGGGGCTACGAGCAGTACTTC.